The rows below give T cell receptor beta chains drawn from one sample of a study of T cells in Graves' hyperthyroidism and ophthalmopathy. One entry per CDR3 protein results from TCRdb running MiXCR on the multiplex PCR reads. The sample includes 490,000 or so distinct CDR3 sequences, roughly 16% of them seen just once. Sequenced sample: blood. The origin of the receptors is a woman aged 25-40 years with Graves' ophthalmopathy. CDR3s include the opening cysteine and the closing phenylalanine or tryptophan. A D gene is named only where the DNA matches it firmly. Part of the rows lack a size; the others show once, few, many or a class for expanded clones.

V gene	J gene	clone size	D gene	CDR3 protein	CDR3 DNA
TRBV20-1	TRBJ2-1	many	-	CSARDLTGSYNEQFF	TGCAGTGCTAGAGATCTAACCGGGAGCTACAATGAGCAGTTCTTC
TRBV10-3	TRBJ2-2	few	TRBD2	CAISLAGTNTGELFF	TGTGCCATCAGCCTAGCGGGGACGAACACCGGGGAGCTGTTTTTT
TRBV5-4	TRBJ2-3	-	TRBD2	CASSSAAAMGRATQYF	TGTGCCAGCAGCTCAGCGGCCGCAATGGGGAGGGCTACGCAGTATTTT
TRBV29-1	TRBJ2-7	few	-	CSGGDWNEQYF	TGCAGCGGCGGAGACTGGAACGAGCAGTACTTC
TRBV6-5	TRBJ2-4	few	TRBD1	CASSYLRDRGPLGKDIQYF	TGTGCCAGCAGTTACCTCCGGGACAGGGGGCCCCTCGGCAAAGACATTCAGTACTTC
TRBV4-1	TRBJ1-4	few	TRBD1	CASSQDATGNEKLFF	TGCGCCAGCAGCCAAGATGCGACAGGGAATGAAAAACTGTTTTTT
TRBV7-2	TRBJ2-1	few	TRBD2	CASSLEGLGEFF	TGTGCCAGCAGCTTAGAGGGACTAGGCGAGTTCTTC
TRBV7-9	TRBJ2-3	many	-	CASSLVSFTDTQYF	TGTGCCAGCAGCTTAGTCAGCTTCACAGATACGCAGTATTTT
TRBV11-1	TRBJ2-7	-	-	CASSLEATDYEQYF	TGTGCCAGCAGTTTAGAAGCGACTGATTACGAGCAGTACTTC
TRBV2	TRBJ2-1	-	-	CASRVGRAYNEQFF	TGTGCCAGCAGGGTAGGTAGGGCCTACAATGAGCAGTTCTTC
TRBV10-2	TRBJ2-3	many	-	CASSAVSDTQYF	TGCGCCAGCAGTGCGGTTTCAGATACGCAGTATTTT
TRBV11-2	TRBJ1-1	many	TRBD1	CASSLQGARTEAFF	TGTGCCAGCAGCTTACAGGGGGCACGCACTGAAGCTTTCTTT
TRBV7-9	TRBJ2-7	many	TRBD1	CASSPTRGYGEQYF	TGTGCCAGCAGCCCTACCAGGGGGTACGGGGAGCAGTACTTC
TRBV6-2/TRBV6-3	TRBJ2-7	-	-	CASSYTSASGPLYYEQYF	TGTGCCAGCAGTTACACCTCTGCTTCGGGACCGCTATACTACGAGCAGTACTTC
TRBV6-2/TRBV6-3	TRBJ2-7	many	TRBD2	CASSYKLASGNYEQYF	TGTGCCAGCAGTTACAAGTTGGCTAGCGGGAACTACGAGCAGTACTTC
TRBV7-2	TRBJ2-4	-	-	CASSLLEGSLAKNIQYF	TGTGCCAGCAGCTTGTTAGAGGGGTCGCTAGCCAAAAACATTCAGTACTTC
TRBV5-1	TRBJ1-5	-	-	CASLVLGANYQPQHF	TGCGCCAGCCTAGTTTTGGGGGCAAATTATCAGCCCCAGCATTTT
TRBV6-2/TRBV6-3	TRBJ1-3	few	-	CASSYSSTGNTIYF	TGTGCCAGCAGTTACTCGTCTACTGGAAACACCATATATTTT